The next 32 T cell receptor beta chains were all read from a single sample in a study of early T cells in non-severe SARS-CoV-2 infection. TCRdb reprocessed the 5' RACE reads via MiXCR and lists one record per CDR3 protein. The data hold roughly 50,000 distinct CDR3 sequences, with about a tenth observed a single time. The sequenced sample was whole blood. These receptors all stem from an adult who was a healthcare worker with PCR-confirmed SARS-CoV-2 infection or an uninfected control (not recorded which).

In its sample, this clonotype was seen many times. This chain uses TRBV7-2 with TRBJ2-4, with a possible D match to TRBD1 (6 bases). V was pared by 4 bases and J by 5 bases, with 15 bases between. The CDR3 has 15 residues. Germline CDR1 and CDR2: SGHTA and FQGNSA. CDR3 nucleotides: TGTGCCAGCAGCTCCTGGACAGCATTGGAAAACATTCAGTACTTC. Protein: CASSSWTALENIQYF.

This chain's CDR3 is CASTRAGPAGYNEQFF. The CDR3 region has the DNA TGTGCCAGCACCAGGGCGGGACCAGCGGGATACAATGAGCAGTTCTTC. The chain carries TRBV6-2 or TRBV6-3 and TRBJ2-1, with 7 bases identical to TRBD2. Unmatched junction bases numbered 13, after V lost 7 bases and J lost 4 bases. Germline CDR1 reads MNHEY; CDR2 reads SVGEGT. The CDR3 totals 16 residues.

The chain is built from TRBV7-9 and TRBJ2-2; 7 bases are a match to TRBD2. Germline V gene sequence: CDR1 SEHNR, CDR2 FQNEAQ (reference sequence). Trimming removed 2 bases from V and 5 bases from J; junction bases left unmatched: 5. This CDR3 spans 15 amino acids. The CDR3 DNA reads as TGTGCCAGCAGCTTACCTAGCGGCAATACCGGGGAGCTGTTTTTT. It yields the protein CASSLPSGNTGELFF.

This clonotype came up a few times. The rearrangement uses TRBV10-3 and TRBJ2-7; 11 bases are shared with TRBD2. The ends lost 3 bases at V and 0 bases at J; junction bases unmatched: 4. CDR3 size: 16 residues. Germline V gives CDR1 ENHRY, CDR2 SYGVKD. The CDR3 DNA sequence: TGTGCCATCAGTGACCCCACTAGCGGGAGCTCCTACGAGCAGTACTTC. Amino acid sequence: CAISDPTSGSSYEQYF.

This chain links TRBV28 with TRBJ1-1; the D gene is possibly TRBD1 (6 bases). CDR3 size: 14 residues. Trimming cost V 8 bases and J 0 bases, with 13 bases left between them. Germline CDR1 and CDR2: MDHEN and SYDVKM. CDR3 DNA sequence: TGTGCCAGCGACAGGACAGAGATGAACACTGAAGCTTTCTTT. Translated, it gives CASDRTEMNTEAFF.

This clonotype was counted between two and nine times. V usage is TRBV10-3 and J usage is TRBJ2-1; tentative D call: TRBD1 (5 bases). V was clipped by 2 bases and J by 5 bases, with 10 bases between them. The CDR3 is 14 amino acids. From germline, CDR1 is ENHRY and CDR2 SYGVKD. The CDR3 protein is CAISEGARNNEQFF. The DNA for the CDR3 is TGTGCCATCAGTGAGGGGGCCCGCAACAATGAGCAGTTCTTC.

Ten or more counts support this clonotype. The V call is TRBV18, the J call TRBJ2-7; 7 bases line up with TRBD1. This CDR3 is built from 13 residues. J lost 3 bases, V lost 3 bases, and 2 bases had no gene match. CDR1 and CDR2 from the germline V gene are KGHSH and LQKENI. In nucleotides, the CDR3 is TGTGCCAGCTCACCCGGGACAGTCTACGAGCAGTACTTC. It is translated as CASSPGTVYEQYF.

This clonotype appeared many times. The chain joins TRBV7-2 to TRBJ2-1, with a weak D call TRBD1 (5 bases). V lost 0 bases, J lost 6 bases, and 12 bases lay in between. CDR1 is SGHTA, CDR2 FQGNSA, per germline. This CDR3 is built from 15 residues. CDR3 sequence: CASSLAAGFRNEQFF. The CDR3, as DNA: TGTGCCAGCAGCTTAGCGGCAGGGTTTCGCAATGAGCAGTTCTTC.

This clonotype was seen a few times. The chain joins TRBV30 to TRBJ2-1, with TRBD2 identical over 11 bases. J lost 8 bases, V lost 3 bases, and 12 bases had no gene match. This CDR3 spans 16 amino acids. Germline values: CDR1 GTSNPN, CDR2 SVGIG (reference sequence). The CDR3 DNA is TGTGCCTGGAGGACTAGCGGGATTTATTTTGCCTATGAGCAGTTCTTC. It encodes CAWRTSGIYFAYEQFF.

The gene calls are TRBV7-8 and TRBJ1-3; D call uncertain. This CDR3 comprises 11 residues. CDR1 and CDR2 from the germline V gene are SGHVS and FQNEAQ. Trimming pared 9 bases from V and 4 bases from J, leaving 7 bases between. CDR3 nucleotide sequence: TGTGCCAGTGGCGGAGGAAACACCATATATTTT. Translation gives CASGGGNTIYF. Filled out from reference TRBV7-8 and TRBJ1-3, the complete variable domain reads GAGVSQSPRYKVAKRGQDVALRCDPISGHVSLFWYQQALGQGPEFLTYFQNEAQLDKSGLPSDRFFAERPEGSVSTLKIQRTQQEDSAVYLCASGGGNTIYFGEGSWLTVV.

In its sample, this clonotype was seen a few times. The CDR3 loop reads CASSYHPSRRNIQYF. The CDR3 nucleotides are TGTGCCAGCAGTTACCATCCATCACGGAGAAACATTCAGTACTTC. This chain connects TRBV6-6 to TRBJ2-4; D call uncertain. Between the trimmed V and J ends, which lost 2 bases and 6 bases, there was a span of 14 bases. The CDR3 runs to 15 residues. CDR1 and CDR2 from the germline V gene are MNHNY and SVGAGI (reference sequence).

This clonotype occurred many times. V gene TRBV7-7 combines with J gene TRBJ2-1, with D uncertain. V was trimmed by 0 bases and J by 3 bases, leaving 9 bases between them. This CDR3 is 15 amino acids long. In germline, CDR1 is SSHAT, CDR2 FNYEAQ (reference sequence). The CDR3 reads CASSLAPSGYNEQFF. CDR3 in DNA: TGTGCCAGCAGCTTAGCCCCCTCAGGCTACAATGAGCAGTTCTTC.

The CDR3 bases are TGTGCCAGCAGCACAGTAGGGACAGGGCTAAACAATGAGCAGTTCTTC. It codes for CASSTVGTGLNNEQFF. The gene calls are TRBV7-2 and TRBJ2-1; 9 nucleotides line up with TRBD1. The CDR3 covers 16 residues. The ends lost 5 bases at V and 5 bases at J; junction bases unmatched: 10. From germline, CDR1 is SGHTA and CDR2 FQGNSA.

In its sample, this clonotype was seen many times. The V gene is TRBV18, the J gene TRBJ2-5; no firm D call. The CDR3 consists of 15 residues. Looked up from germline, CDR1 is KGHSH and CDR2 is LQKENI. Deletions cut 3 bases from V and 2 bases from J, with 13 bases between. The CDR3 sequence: CASSPKTRGQETQYF. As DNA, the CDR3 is TGTGCCAGCTCACCGAAGACAAGAGGACAAGAGACCCAGTACTTC.

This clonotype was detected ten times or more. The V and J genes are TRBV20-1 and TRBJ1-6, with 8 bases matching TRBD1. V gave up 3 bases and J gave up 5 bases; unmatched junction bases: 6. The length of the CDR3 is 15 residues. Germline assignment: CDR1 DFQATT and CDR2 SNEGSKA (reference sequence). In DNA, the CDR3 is TGCAGTGCTAGGCAGGGGGCGATAAATAATTCACCCCTCCACTTT. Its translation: CSARQGAINNSPLHF.

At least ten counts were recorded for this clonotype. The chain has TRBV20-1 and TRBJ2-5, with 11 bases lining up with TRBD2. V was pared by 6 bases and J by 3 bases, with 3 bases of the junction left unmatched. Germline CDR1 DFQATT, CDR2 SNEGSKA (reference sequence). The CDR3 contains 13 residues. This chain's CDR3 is CSANSGREETQYF. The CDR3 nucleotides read TGCAGTGCAAATAGCGGGAGGGAAGAGACCCAGTACTTC.

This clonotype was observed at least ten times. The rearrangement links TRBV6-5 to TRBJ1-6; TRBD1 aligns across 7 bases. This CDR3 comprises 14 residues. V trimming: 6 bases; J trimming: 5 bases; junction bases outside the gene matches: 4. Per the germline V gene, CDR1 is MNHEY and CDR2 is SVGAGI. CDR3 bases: TGTGCCAGCAGCCGTGGGACAGATAATTCACCCCTCCACTTT. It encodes CASSRGTDNSPLHF.

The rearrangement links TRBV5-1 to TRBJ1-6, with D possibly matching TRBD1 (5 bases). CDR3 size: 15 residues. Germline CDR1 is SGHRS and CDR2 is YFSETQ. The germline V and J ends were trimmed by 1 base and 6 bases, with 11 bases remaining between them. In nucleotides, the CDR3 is TGCGCCAGCAGCTTGTCGACAGCGGGTAATTCACCCCTCCACTTT. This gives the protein CASSLSTAGNSPLHF.

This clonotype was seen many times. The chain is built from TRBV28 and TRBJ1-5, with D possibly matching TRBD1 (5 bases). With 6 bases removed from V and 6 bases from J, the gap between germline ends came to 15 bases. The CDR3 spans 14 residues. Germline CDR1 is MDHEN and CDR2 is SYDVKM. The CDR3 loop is CASRPGIKGQPQHF. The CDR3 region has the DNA TGTGCCAGCAGGCCAGGGATTAAGGGTCAGCCCCAGCATTTT.

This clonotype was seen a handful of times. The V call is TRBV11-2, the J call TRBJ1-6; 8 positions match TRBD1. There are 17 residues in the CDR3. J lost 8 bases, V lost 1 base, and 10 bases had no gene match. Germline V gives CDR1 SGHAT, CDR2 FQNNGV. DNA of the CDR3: TGTGCCAGCAGCTTAGGAGCGGCAGGGGGCCTGGATTCACCCCTCCACTTT. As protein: CASSLGAAGGLDSPLHF. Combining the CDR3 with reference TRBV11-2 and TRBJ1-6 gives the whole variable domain EAGVAQSPRYKIIEKRQSVAFWCNPISGHATLYWYQQILGQGPKLLIQFQNNGVVDDSQLPKDRFSAERLKGVDSTLKIQPAKLEDSAVYLCASSLGAAGGLDSPLHFGNGTRLTVT.

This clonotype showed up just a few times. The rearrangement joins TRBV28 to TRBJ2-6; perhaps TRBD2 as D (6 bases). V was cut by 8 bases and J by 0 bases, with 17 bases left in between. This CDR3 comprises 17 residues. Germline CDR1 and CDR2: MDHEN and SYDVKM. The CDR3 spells CASCPPGLHSGANVLTF. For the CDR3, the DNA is TGTGCCAGCTGCCCTCCGGGACTCCACTCTGGGGCCAACGTCCTGACTTTC.

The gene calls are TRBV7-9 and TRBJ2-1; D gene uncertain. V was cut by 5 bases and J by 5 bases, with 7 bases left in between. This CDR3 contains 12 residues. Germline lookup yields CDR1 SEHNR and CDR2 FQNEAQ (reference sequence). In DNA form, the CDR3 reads TGTGCCAGCAGCCCCCCCAACAATGAGCAGTTCTTC. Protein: CASSPPNNEQFF.

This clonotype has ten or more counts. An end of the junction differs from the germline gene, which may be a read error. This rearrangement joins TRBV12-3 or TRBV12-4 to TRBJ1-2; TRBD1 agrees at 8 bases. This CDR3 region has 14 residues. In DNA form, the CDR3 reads TGTGCCAGCAGTTTAAACCAGGGGGCTCGAGGGCTCAAATTC. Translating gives CASSLNQGARGLKF.

The CDR3 loop is CASSSSEGGEQFF. CDR3 nucleotide sequence: TGTGCCAGCTCATCTTCGGAGGGTGGAGAGCAGTTCTTC. The chain couples TRBV18 to TRBJ2-1; D may be TRBD2 (6 bases). Trimming shortened V by 5 bases and J by 10 bases, and 15 bases separated the two germline ends. This CDR3 is built from 13 residues. Germline CDR1 is KGHSH and CDR2 is LQKENI.

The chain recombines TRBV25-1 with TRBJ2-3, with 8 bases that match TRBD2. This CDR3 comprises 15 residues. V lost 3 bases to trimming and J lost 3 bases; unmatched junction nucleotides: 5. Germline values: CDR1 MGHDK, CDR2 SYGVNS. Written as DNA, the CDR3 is TGTGCCAGCAGTGATGGCGGGAGGTGGACAGATACGCAGTATTTT. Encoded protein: CASSDGGRWTDTQYF.

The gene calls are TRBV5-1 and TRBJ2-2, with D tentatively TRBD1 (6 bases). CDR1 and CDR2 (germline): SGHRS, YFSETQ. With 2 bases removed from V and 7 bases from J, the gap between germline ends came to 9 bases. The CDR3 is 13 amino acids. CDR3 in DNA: TGCGCCAGCAGCTTCACAGGGAACGGGGAGCTGTTTTTT. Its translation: CASSFTGNGELFF.

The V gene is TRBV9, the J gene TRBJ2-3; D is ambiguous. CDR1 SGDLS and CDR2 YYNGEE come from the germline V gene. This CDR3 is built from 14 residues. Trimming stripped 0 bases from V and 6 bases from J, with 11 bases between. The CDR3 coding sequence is TGTGCCAGCAGCGTAGGTGGCGGAGCGGATACGCAGTATTTT. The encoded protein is CASSVGGGADTQYF.

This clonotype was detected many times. CDR3 sequence reads: CAWSVWGGMNTEAFF. In nucleotides, the CDR3 is TGTGCCTGGAGTGTATGGGGGGGTATGAACACTGAAGCTTTCTTT. This chain joins TRBV30 and TRBJ1-1, with D possibly TRBD1 on 5 matching bases. Deletions cut 0 bases from V and 0 bases from J, with 11 bases between. The CDR3 is 15 amino acids. Per the germline V gene, CDR1 is GTSNPN and CDR2 is SVGIG (reference sequence).

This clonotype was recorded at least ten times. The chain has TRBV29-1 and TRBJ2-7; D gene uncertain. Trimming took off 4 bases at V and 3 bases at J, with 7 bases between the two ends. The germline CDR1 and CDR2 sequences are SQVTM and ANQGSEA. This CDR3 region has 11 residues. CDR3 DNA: TGCAGCGTTGGTCAAGTCTACGAGCAGTACTTC. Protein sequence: CSVGQVYEQYF.

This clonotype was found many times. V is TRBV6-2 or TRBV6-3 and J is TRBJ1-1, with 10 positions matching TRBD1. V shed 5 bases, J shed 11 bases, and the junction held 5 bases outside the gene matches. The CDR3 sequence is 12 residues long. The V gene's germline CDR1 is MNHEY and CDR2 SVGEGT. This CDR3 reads CASSTGDRGAFF. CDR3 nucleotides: TGTGCCAGCAGTACCGGGGACAGGGGTGCTTTCTTT.

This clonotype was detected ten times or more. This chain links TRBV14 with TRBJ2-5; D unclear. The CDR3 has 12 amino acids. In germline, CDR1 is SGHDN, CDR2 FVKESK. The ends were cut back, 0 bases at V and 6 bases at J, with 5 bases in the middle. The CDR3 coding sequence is TGTGCCAGCAGCCAAGATAGAAAGACCCAGTACTTC. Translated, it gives CASSQDRKTQYF.

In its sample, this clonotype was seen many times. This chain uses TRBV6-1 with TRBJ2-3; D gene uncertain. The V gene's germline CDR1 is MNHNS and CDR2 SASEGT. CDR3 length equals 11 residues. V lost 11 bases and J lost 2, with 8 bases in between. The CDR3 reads CASGNTDTQYF. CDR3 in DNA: TGTGCCTCTGGGAACACAGATACGCAGTATTTT.